This T cell receptor beta chain was sequenced for a study of T-cell reconstitution after alpha-beta-depleted transplantation in children. This clonotype showed up many times. Preparation of the TCRbeta library involved a method that used unique molecular identifiers. A single record per CDR3 protein comes from TCRdb applying MiXCR to the PCR reads. The table shows approximately 97,000 distinct CDR3 sequences, with roughly 6% occurring only once. After removal of 4 bases from V and 4 bases from J, the junction contained 4 bases not matched to a gene. Germline CDR1 and CDR2: LGHDT and YNNKEL (reference sequence). The CDR3 length is 15 residues.

J is TRBJ2-2 and V is TRBV3-1, with 9 bases identical to TRBD2. The clonotype comes from a female patient aged 2 to 10 who had a stem cell transplant for Fanconi anemia, so the T cells may come from the graft donor. Material: PBMCs, mostly from graft donor cells, obtained 60 days after TCRalphabeta/CD19-depleted stem cell transplant. The CDR3 DNA follows: TGTGCCAGCAGCCTTAGCGGGAGTAGCACCGGGGAGCTGTTTTTT. Translation: CASSLSGSSTGELFF.